One and the same sample provided the 19 T cell receptor beta chains below, sequenced in a study of T cell responses to AZD1222 COVID-19 vaccine. TCRdb keeps only in-frame clones here, not all; method: immunoSEQ multiplex PCR. The repertoire holds 80,000 to 130,000 clones, with approximately 88% as singletons. The sequencing used peripheral blood, collected on day 0 of AZD1222 vaccination. All receptors come from an adult in good health.

The genes are TRBV7-9 and TRBJ1-1, with D possibly TRBD1 on 5 matching bases. Per germline, CDR1 SEHNR and CDR2 FQNEAQ (reference sequence). Trimming pared 1 base from V and 1 base from J, leaving 13 bases between. The CDR3 consists of 16 residues. CDR3 DNA sequence: TGTGCCAGCAGCTTAGATTTCAGGGCCGCGAACACTGAAGCTTTCTTT. Translating gives CASSLDFRAANTEAFF. Filled out from reference TRBV7-9 and TRBJ1-1, the complete variable domain reads DTGVSQNPRHKITKRGQNVTFRCDPISEHNRLYWYRQTLGQGPEFLTYFQNEAQLEKSRLLSDRFSAERPKGSFSTLEIQRTEQGDSAMYLCASSLDFRAANTEAFFGQGTRLTVV.

V gene TRBV7-9 combines with J gene TRBJ2-7; the D is unclear. The CDR3 covers 12 residues. Looked up from germline, CDR1 is SEHNR and CDR2 is FQNEAQ (reference sequence). V was pared by 4 bases and J by 3 bases, with 7 bases between. The CDR3 region has the DNA TGTGCCAGCAGCTCAAACTACTACGAGCAGTACTTC. Translation gives CASSSNYYEQYF.

This chain links TRBV10-3 with TRBJ2-5, with TRBD2 identical over 8 bases. The CDR3 sequence is 15 residues long. CDR1 ENHRY and CDR2 SYGVKD come from the germline V gene. V dropped 4 bases and J dropped 1; count of bases not matched to a gene: 5. CDR3 region: CAISASLAVQETQYF. As DNA, the CDR3 is TGTGCCATCAGTGCGTCACTAGCGGTCCAAGAGACCCAGTACTTC.

This chain uses TRBV27 with TRBJ1-2; 7 bases fit TRBD1. The CDR3 runs to 15 residues. Germline lookup yields CDR1 MNHEY and CDR2 SMNVEV (reference sequence). V lost 5 bases to trimming and J lost 1 base; unmatched junction nucleotides: 7. This CDR3 reads CASSPHRGYNYGYTF. The CDR3 bases are TGTGCCAGCAGTCCCCACAGGGGATATAACTATGGCTACACCTTC.

This clone was observed many times. The J gene is TRBJ1-1, the V gene TRBV7-8; D is undetermined. The CDR3 has 13 amino acids. CDR1 is SGHVS, CDR2 FQNEAQ, per germline. V lost 4 bases and J 0 bases, leaving 6 bases between the germline ends. CDR3 bases: TGTGCCAGCAGCTGGAAGATGAACACTGAAGCTTTCTTT. It codes for CASSWKMNTEAFF.

This clone came up once. The V call is TRBV19, the J call TRBJ1-1; TRBD1 aligns across 7 bases. Germline V gene lookup returns CDR1 LNHDA and CDR2 SQIVND (reference sequence). The CDR3 has 15 amino acids. After removal of 5 bases from V and 3 bases from J, the junction contained 9 bases not matched to a gene. The chain's CDR3 is CASSPWERGHTEAFF. DNA for the CDR3: TGTGCCAGTAGTCCCTGGGAGAGGGGGCACACTGAAGCTTTCTTT.

This clone was recorded only once. The rearrangement uses TRBV27 and TRBJ2-7; D not certain. Germline V gene lookup returns CDR1 MNHEY and CDR2 SMNVEV (reference sequence). The CDR3 loop spans 15 amino acids. Trimming cost V 6 bases and J 0 bases, with 15 bases left between them. The CDR3 sequence is CASRAVWKGSYEQYF. CDR3 coding DNA: TGTGCCAGCAGGGCCGTTTGGAAGGGCTCCTACGAGCAGTACTTC.

This clone appeared a single time. The CDR3 loop reads CASSPNRGGLNTIYF. CDR3 coding DNA: TGTGCCAGCTCACCAAATAGAGGGGGCCTGAACACCATATATTTT. The chain is built from TRBV18 and TRBJ1-3; 7 bases line up with TRBD1. V dropped 2 bases and J dropped 7; count of bases not matched to a gene: 8. The CDR3 runs 15 residues. Germline CDR1 KGHSH, CDR2 LQKENI. Using reference TRBV18 and TRBJ1-3 for the parts outside the CDR3, the full variable domain is NAGVMQNPRHLVRRRGQEARLRCSPMKGHSHVYWYRQLPEEGLKFMVYLQKENIIDESGMPKERFSAEFPKEGPSILRIQQVVRGDSAAYFCASSPNRGGLNTIYFGEGSWLTVV.

This chain links TRBV27 with TRBJ2-4; 9 nucleotides line up with TRBD2. The V and J ends lost 7 bases and 0 bases, in that order; junction bases with no gene match: 13. The CDR3 contains 18 residues. CDR1 is MNHEY and CDR2 is SMNVEV in the germline V gene (reference sequence). The CDR3 nucleotides are TGTGCCAGCATGAGAACCGGCGGGGGGGAACAAGCCAAAAACATTCAGTACTTC. Protein sequence: CASMRTGGGEQAKNIQYF.

This chain joins TRBV10-3 and TRBJ1-2, with D unresolved. Germline assignment: CDR1 ENHRY and CDR2 SYGVKD. V lost 5 bases and J lost 8, with 12 bases in between. CDR3 length equals 12 residues. CDR3 amino acids: CAISLLGGGYTF. DNA of the CDR3: TGTGCCATCAGTCTCTTGGGAGGCGGCTACACCTTC.

This sequence joins TRBV19 and TRBJ2-7; the D is unclear. The CDR3 has 12 amino acids. Germline V gives CDR1 LNHDA, CDR2 SQIVND (reference sequence). V was trimmed by 6 bases and J by 0 bases, leaving 6 bases between them. The CDR3 loop is CASRGNSYEQYF. The CDR3 nucleotides read TGTGCCAGTAGGGGGAACTCCTACGAGCAGTACTTC.

The chain carries TRBV28 and TRBJ1-2; a possible D gene is TRBD1 (6 bases). The CDR3 runs 14 residues. The germline V gene has CDR1 MDHEN and CDR2 SYDVKM. Trimming removed 2 bases from V and 4 bases from J, with 11 bases in between. The CDR3 bases are TGTGCCAGCAGTTTACCCGGGACACCCTATGGCTACACCTTC. Protein: CASSLPGTPYGYTF.

The chain recombines TRBV25-1 with TRBJ2-1; unclear D gene. The CDR3 is made up of 13 amino acids. CDR1 and CDR2 (germline): MGHDK, SYGVNS. The V gene lost 7 bases and the J gene lost 10 bases, with 17 bases spanning the gap. CDR3 coding DNA: TGTGCCAGCACCCCAACGTCAGGCCGGGAGCAGTTCTTC. Translation: CASTPTSGREQFF.

The rearrangement joins TRBV6-1 to TRBJ1-2; D is unclear. This CDR3 contains 15 residues. Germline lookup yields CDR1 MNHNS and CDR2 SASEGT. Trimming took 1 base from V and 4 from J, leaving 13 bases between them. CDR3 nucleotides: TGTGCCAGCAGTGAAGGGTCGCACAGAATCTATGGCTACACCTTC. Its translation is CASSEGSHRIYGYTF.

The chain is built from TRBV7-9 and TRBJ2-7; D is unresolved. Germline CDR1 reads SEHNR; CDR2 reads FQNEAQ (reference sequence). This CDR3 is built from 15 residues. V lost 1 base, J lost 1 base, and 11 bases lay in between. The CDR3, as DNA: TGTGCCAGCAGCTTAGTAATGGGCCGGTCCTACGAGCAGTACTTC. Its protein is CASSLVMGRSYEQYF.

V and J are TRBV6-2 or TRBV6-3 and TRBJ2-3, with 15 positions matching TRBD2. Germline assignment: CDR1 MNHEY and CDR2 SVGEGT. This CDR3 spans 16 amino acids. Unmatched junction bases numbered 1, after V lost 5 bases and J lost 1 base. The CDR3 here is CASSGLAGGGTDTQYF. CDR3 coding DNA: TGTGCCAGCAGTGGACTAGCGGGAGGGGGCACAGATACGCAGTATTTT.

The CDR3 protein is CSVEGQTMGNTEAFF. The CDR3 DNA follows: TGCAGCGTTGAAGGGCAGACCATGGGGAACACTGAAGCTTTCTTT. This chain uses TRBV29-1 with TRBJ1-1; no clear D. The V and J ends lost 1 base and 1 base respectively, with 13 bases between them. The CDR3 runs 15 residues. Germline CDR1 is SQVTM and CDR2 is ANQGSEA. Looking up the rest from reference TRBV29-1 and TRBJ1-1 gives the full variable domain: SAVISQKPSRDICQRGTSLTIQCQVDSQVTMMFWYRQQPGQSLTLIATANQGSEATYESGFVIDKFPISRPNLTFSTLTVSNMSPEDSSIYLCSVEGQTMGNTEAFFGQGTRLTVV.

This clone was seen repeatedly, ten times or more. Different DNA sequences within this sample yield the same CDR3. V is TRBV11-3 and J is TRBJ1-2; 7 nucleotides line up with TRBD1. The trim removed 5 bases at V and 8 bases at J, leaving 5 bases unmatched. Germline CDR1 reads SGHNT; CDR2 reads YENEEA. The CDR3 length is 12 residues. CDR3 bases: TGTGCCAGCAGCGCGGGACAGCGGGGCTACACCTTC. Amino acid sequence: CASSAGQRGYTF.

The chain employs TRBV11-2 and TRBJ2-5; either TRBD1 or TRBD2 may supply D (6 bases each). Germline V gene data show CDR1 as SGHAT and CDR2 as FQNNGV. This CDR3 has 17 amino acids. Trimming cost V 5 bases and J 1 base, with 20 bases left between them. CDR3 amino acids: CASSGGWGRVSQETQYF. In nucleotides, the CDR3 is TGTGCCAGCAGCGGGGGGTGGGGGCGAGTTAGCCAAGAGACCCAGTACTTC.